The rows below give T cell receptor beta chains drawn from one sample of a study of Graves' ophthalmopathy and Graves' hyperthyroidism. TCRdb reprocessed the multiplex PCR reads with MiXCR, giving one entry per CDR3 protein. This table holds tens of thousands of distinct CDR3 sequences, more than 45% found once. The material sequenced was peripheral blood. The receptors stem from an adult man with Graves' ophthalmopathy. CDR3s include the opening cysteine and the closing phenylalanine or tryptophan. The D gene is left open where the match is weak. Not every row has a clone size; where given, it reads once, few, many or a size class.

CDR3nt: TGCAGCCAAGATAACAGGGCCACTGAAGCTTTCTTT
CDR3aa: CSQDNRATEAFF
d_gene: -
j_gene: TRBJ1-1
abundance: -
v_gene: TRBV29-1

CDR3nt: TGCAGTGCTAGAGGGGCGGGCTTCGAGACACCCCTCCACTTT
CDR3aa: CSARGAGFETPLHF
d_gene: -
j_gene: TRBJ1-6
abundance: -
v_gene: TRBV20-1

CDR3nt: TGTGCCAGCAGCCAAGTCCGGACCCGTTACAATGAGCAGTTCTTC
CDR3aa: CASSQVRTRYNEQFF
d_gene: -
j_gene: TRBJ2-1
abundance: many
v_gene: TRBV4-2

CDR3nt: TGTGCCAGCAGTGGGGGGACAGGGAAGCCCCAGCATTTT
CDR3aa: CASSGGTGKPQHF
d_gene: TRBD1
j_gene: TRBJ1-5
abundance: -
v_gene: TRBV2

CDR3nt: TGTGCCAGCAGCTTGGGCCCAAGCTCCTATAATTCACCCCTCCACTTT
CDR3aa: CASSLGPSSYNSPLHF
d_gene: -
j_gene: TRBJ1-6
abundance: many
v_gene: TRBV5-5

CDR3nt: TGTGCCATCAGTGAGTCGCAGGGGGGGACAGATACGCAGTATTTT
CDR3aa: CAISESQGGTDTQYF
d_gene: -
j_gene: TRBJ2-3
abundance: -
v_gene: TRBV10-3

CDR3nt: TGCGCCAGCAGCCAAGGGGGGACAGGGGGCGAGGAGACCCAGTACTTC
CDR3aa: CASSQGGTGGEETQYF
d_gene: TRBD1
j_gene: TRBJ2-5
abundance: many
v_gene: TRBV4-1

CDR3nt: TGCGCCAGCAGCCCGGGGTTGGGTGCAGATACGCAGTATTTT
CDR3aa: CASSPGLGADTQYF
d_gene: -
j_gene: TRBJ2-3
abundance: many
v_gene: TRBV5-1

CDR3nt: TGTGCCAGCAAACAGCGGGAGCGGAAGACCCAGTACTTC
CDR3aa: CASKQRERKTQYF
d_gene: TRBD2
j_gene: TRBJ2-5
abundance: -
v_gene: TRBV2

CDR3nt: TGTGCCAGTAGTATAGGGGAGCCGGGGGCCAACGTCCTGACTTTC
CDR3aa: CASSIGEPGANVLTF
d_gene: -
j_gene: TRBJ2-6
abundance: -
v_gene: TRBV19

CDR3nt: TGTGCCAGCAGCGTAGCTAGCGGGAGGGACTATGGCTACACCTTC
CDR3aa: CASSVASGRDYGYTF
d_gene: -
j_gene: TRBJ1-2
abundance: -
v_gene: TRBV9

CDR3nt: TGCAGTGCACAGCCCCCCTACTATGGCTACACCTTC
CDR3aa: CSAQPPYYGYTF
d_gene: -
j_gene: TRBJ1-2
abundance: -
v_gene: TRBV20-1

CDR3nt: TGTGCCAGTAGGACGACAGGGGGTAGCAATCAGCCCCAGCATTTT
CDR3aa: CASRTTGGSNQPQHF
d_gene: TRBD1
j_gene: TRBJ1-5
abundance: once
v_gene: TRBV19

CDR3nt: TGTGCCAGCAGCCGAGGGACAGACTATGGCTACACCTTC
CDR3aa: CASSRGTDYGYTF
d_gene: TRBD1
j_gene: TRBJ1-2
abundance: many
v_gene: TRBV3-1

CDR3nt: TGTGCCAGCAGCTTATTGGGCGCTAGCGGGAATTCCTACGAGCAGTACTTC
CDR3aa: CASSLLGASGNSYEQYF
d_gene: TRBD2
j_gene: TRBJ2-7
abundance: -
v_gene: TRBV7-2

CDR3nt: TGCGCCAGCAGCTTGGTTCCTAGCGAAAACACAGATACGCAGTATTTT
CDR3aa: CASSLVPSENTDTQYF
d_gene: -
j_gene: TRBJ2-3
abundance: many
v_gene: TRBV5-1

CDR3nt: TGTGCCAGCGGATCAATCGGGGGGGCTTGTGGCTACACCTTC
CDR3aa: CASGSIGGACGYTF
d_gene: -
j_gene: TRBJ1-2
abundance: -
v_gene: TRBV5-6

CDR3nt: TGTGCCAGCAGCCAGGCGGACGAGCAGCCTCGGCATTTT
CDR3aa: CASSQADEQPRHF
d_gene: -
j_gene: TRBJ1-5
abundance: -
v_gene: TRBV14

CDR3nt: TGCGCCAGCAGCTTAAGTTTCGGGAGGACCTGCGAGCAGTACTTT
CDR3aa: CASSLSFGRTCEQYF
d_gene: TRBD2
j_gene: TRBJ2-7
abundance: -
v_gene: TRBV5-1

CDR3nt: TGCGCCAGCAGCTTCCCCGACAGGACGAACACCGGGGAGCTGTACAATGAGCAGTTCTTC
CDR3aa: CASSFPDRTNTGELYNEQFF
d_gene: -
j_gene: TRBJ2-1
abundance: -
v_gene: TRBV5-1

CDR3nt: TGTGCCAGCAGCCGAATTCAGGGGGCTACAGATACGCAGTATTTT
CDR3aa: CASSRIQGATDTQYF
d_gene: TRBD1
j_gene: TRBJ2-3
abundance: many
v_gene: TRBV7-9

CDR3nt: TGTGCCAGCAGCTTGGGAGAGACCCAGTACTTC
CDR3aa: CASSLGETQYF
d_gene: -
j_gene: TRBJ2-5
abundance: medium-sized
v_gene: TRBV12-3/TRBV12-4

CDR3nt: TGTGCCACCAGTAGGACTAGCGGGAGTGGTGAGCAGTTCTTC
CDR3aa: CATSRTSGSGEQFF
d_gene: TRBD2
j_gene: TRBJ2-1
abundance: -
v_gene: TRBV24-1

CDR3nt: TGTGCCAGCAGCCCCGGTGGGGGAACCGGGGAGCTGTACTTC
CDR3aa: CASSPGGGTGELYF
d_gene: -
j_gene: TRBJ2-7
abundance: -
v_gene: TRBV5-8

CDR3nt: TGTGCCAGCAGCTTAGTGGGGGGGGACACCATATATTTT
CDR3aa: CASSLVGGDTIYF
d_gene: -
j_gene: TRBJ1-3
abundance: -
v_gene: TRBV7-9

CDR3nt: TGTACCAGCTCACCAACCCAGCGGGGTTCGAACTATGGCTACACCTTC
CDR3aa: CTSSPTQRGSNYGYTF
d_gene: -
j_gene: TRBJ1-2
abundance: -
v_gene: TRBV2

CDR3nt: TGTGCCAGCAGTTTATTCACAGGGGGCAGGGAGCAGTTCTTC
CDR3aa: CASSLFTGGREQFF
d_gene: TRBD1
j_gene: TRBJ2-1
abundance: -
v_gene: TRBV27

CDR3nt: TGTGCCAGCAGCTCGCTACAGGGCAGAGGGAACACTGAAGCTTTCTTT
CDR3aa: CASSSLQGRGNTEAFF
d_gene: -
j_gene: TRBJ1-1
abundance: -
v_gene: TRBV11-2

CDR3nt: TGCAGTGTTAGTGGGGGGGGGGGCACAGATACGCAGTATTTT
CDR3aa: CSVSGGGGTDTQYF
d_gene: TRBD2
j_gene: TRBJ2-3
abundance: many
v_gene: TRBV20-1

CDR3nt: TGTGCCAGAAAGGACAGGGTAGGAAATGAGCAGTTCTTC
CDR3aa: CARKDRVGNEQFF
d_gene: TRBD1
j_gene: TRBJ2-1
abundance: -
v_gene: TRBV2

CDR3nt: TGTGCCAGTAGCCCTGGGACAGGGGGCAGAATGTCTGGCTACGCCTTC
CDR3aa: CASSPGTGGRMSGYAF
d_gene: TRBD1
j_gene: TRBJ1-2
abundance: -
v_gene: TRBV19

CDR3nt: TGCAGTGCTGCCGGGACAGGGCTCTACGAGCAGTACTTC
CDR3aa: CSAAGTGLYEQYF
d_gene: TRBD1
j_gene: TRBJ2-7
abundance: -
v_gene: TRBV20-1

CDR3nt: TGCAGTGCTAGTGAGGGGGGCGGTGAGCAGTTCTTC
CDR3aa: CSASEGGGEQFF
d_gene: -
j_gene: TRBJ2-1
abundance: many
v_gene: TRBV20-1

CDR3nt: TGTGCCATCAGTGAGGGTCACGCCGACAATTCACCCCTCCACTTT
CDR3aa: CAISEGHADNSPLHF
d_gene: -
j_gene: TRBJ1-6
abundance: -
v_gene: TRBV10-3

CDR3nt: TGTGCCAGCAGCTTCGGCTTGCAGGGGGCCCAAGAGACCCAGTACTTC
CDR3aa: CASSFGLQGAQETQYF
d_gene: TRBD1
j_gene: TRBJ2-5
abundance: -
v_gene: TRBV5-4

CDR3nt: TGTGCCAGCAGTGAAGAACCATCCGTAAAACTAAACCACGAGCAGTACTTC
CDR3aa: CASSEEPSVKLNHEQYF
d_gene: -
j_gene: TRBJ2-7
abundance: -
v_gene: TRBV2

CDR3nt: TGTGCCAGCAGCCAAGTTGGGACAGATTTTATCGGAGCTTGCTTT
CDR3aa: CASSQVGTDFIGACF
d_gene: TRBD1
j_gene: TRBJ1-1
abundance: -
v_gene: TRBV7-9

CDR3nt: TGTGCCAGCAGCATATTGGACAGGTTCTATAATTCACCCCTCCACTTT
CDR3aa: CASSILDRFYNSPLHF
d_gene: TRBD1
j_gene: TRBJ1-6
abundance: many
v_gene: TRBV5-6

CDR3nt: TGTGCCAGCAGCTTAGTAGGAAGGGGCGGGAATTCACCCCTCCACTTT
CDR3aa: CASSLVGRGGNSPLHF
d_gene: -
j_gene: TRBJ1-6
abundance: -
v_gene: TRBV7-8

CDR3nt: TGCGCCAGCAGCCAAGGAGACAGGGTAGAGGGCTACACCTTC
CDR3aa: CASSQGDRVEGYTF
d_gene: TRBD1
j_gene: TRBJ1-2
abundance: many
v_gene: TRBV4-1

CDR3nt: TGTGCCAGCAGTTCGACAGGGTGGAACACCATATATTTT
CDR3aa: CASSSTGWNTIYF
d_gene: TRBD1
j_gene: TRBJ1-3
abundance: many
v_gene: TRBV28

CDR3nt: TGCAGCGTTGATACAGGGTTCACTGAAGCTTTCTTT
CDR3aa: CSVDTGFTEAFF
d_gene: -
j_gene: TRBJ1-1
abundance: medium-sized
v_gene: TRBV29-1

CDR3nt: TGCGCCAGCAGCACCGGATTCGCAAATCGAGATACGCAGTATTTT
CDR3aa: CASSTGFANRDTQYF
d_gene: -
j_gene: TRBJ2-3
abundance: many
v_gene: TRBV5-1

CDR3nt: TGTGCCAGCAGTGACGGTAGCGGGGGGGCCACAGATACGCAGTATTTT
CDR3aa: CASSDGSGGATDTQYF
d_gene: TRBD2
j_gene: TRBJ2-3
abundance: many
v_gene: TRBV6-4

CDR3nt: TGTGCCAGCAGCGCCGGGGAGGGGGATTATGGCTACACCTTC
CDR3aa: CASSAGEGDYGYTF
d_gene: -
j_gene: TRBJ1-2
abundance: once
v_gene: TRBV2

CDR3nt: TGTGCCTGCAGGGAGTACAATGAGCAGTTCTTC
CDR3aa: CACREYNEQFF
d_gene: -
j_gene: TRBJ2-1
abundance: many
v_gene: TRBV30

CDR3nt: TGTGCCAGCAGCTCCCGGGGAGCGGAAAGATTGGGTGAAGCTTTCTTT
CDR3aa: CASSSRGAERLGEAFF
d_gene: -
j_gene: TRBJ1-1
abundance: -
v_gene: TRBV7-9

CDR3nt: TGTGCCAGCAGCTTATATGATGCAGGGCGAGCAACTAATGAAAAACTGTTTTTT
CDR3aa: CASSLYDAGRATNEKLFF
d_gene: -
j_gene: TRBJ1-4
abundance: -
v_gene: TRBV7-3

CDR3nt: TGTGCCAGCAGCTTAGATCGGTTGGGGCAGACGGATACCGGGGAGCTGTTTTTT
CDR3aa: CASSLDRLGQTDTGELFF
d_gene: -
j_gene: TRBJ2-2
abundance: many
v_gene: TRBV7-3

CDR3nt: TGCGTCAGCAGCTCTATGGGGACAGGGGTATACGAGCAGTACTTC
CDR3aa: CVSSSMGTGVYEQYF
d_gene: TRBD1
j_gene: TRBJ2-7
abundance: -
v_gene: TRBV14

CDR3nt: TGCGCCAGCAGTGAGCCCGGTCAGCCCCAGCATTTT
CDR3aa: CASSEPGQPQHF
d_gene: -
j_gene: TRBJ1-5
abundance: medium-sized
v_gene: TRBV10-2

CDR3nt: TGCAGTGCTAGAGGTATGATAAGGGGGCAAGGAGACACCGGGGAGCTGTTTTTT
CDR3aa: CSARGMIRGQGDTGELFF
d_gene: TRBD1
j_gene: TRBJ2-2
abundance: -
v_gene: TRBV20-1

CDR3nt: TGCAGTGCCGCAATAAAAGGCAATCAGCCCCAGTACTTC
CDR3aa: CSAAIKGNQPQYF
d_gene: -
j_gene: TRBJ2-5
abundance: -
v_gene: TRBV20-1

CDR3nt: TGTGCCAGTAGACCCGACAACAGGGTAAAGGGTGAGCAGTTCTTC
CDR3aa: CASRPDNRVKGEQFF
d_gene: -
j_gene: TRBJ2-1
abundance: many
v_gene: TRBV19